Presented here are 3 T cell receptor beta chains from one specimen sequenced in a study of tumor-infiltrating lymphocytes in localized non-small cell lung cancer (dated by TCRdb to the early 2020s). Preparation of the library involved the immunoSEQ multiplex PCR assay. TCRdb took this table from immuneACCESS and kept in-frame rearrangements with V and J called. Such tables lack part of the clones; where checked against another copy, unresolved V genes explain under half of the gap, and the rest is unexplained. Within this sample are 9,500 to 15,000 clones, with under 80% of them counted one time only. The top ten constitute around 4.3% of the sample. What was sequenced was lung tumor tissue. The origin of the receptors is a human donor with non-small cell lung cancer.

V gene TRBV21-1 combines with J gene TRBJ2-5; TRBD2 is the table's D call and was not checked against the DNA. TRBV21-1 is recorded as a pseudogene. The CDR3 is made up of 12 amino acids. The CDR3 DNA follows: TGTGCCAGCAGGGAGGGGCGAGAGACCCAGTACTTC. Translation: CASREGRETQYF.

This clone showed up just a few times. The rearrangement uses TRBV9 and TRBJ2-2, with 8 bases matching TRBD1. In germline, CDR1 is SGDLS, CDR2 YYNGEE. The V gene end was trimmed by 4 bases and the J gene end by 8 bases; junction bases not matched to a gene: 13. CDR3 length: 16 amino acids. In DNA form, the CDR3 reads TGTGCCAGCAGCCCCCGGGACAGGAGTAGTGAAGGGGAGCTGTTTTTT. It yields the protein CASSPRDRSSEGELFF.

The chain employs TRBV4-1 and TRBJ2-5; D might be TRBD1 or TRBD2, each matching 5 bases. The germline V and J ends were trimmed by 1 base and 4 bases, with 16 bases remaining between them. Germline V lookup: CDR1 MGHRA, CDR2 YSYEKL. The CDR3 sequence is 16 residues long. The CDR3 sequence is CASSQGRFGDGETQYF. The CDR3 DNA is TGCGCCAGCAGCCAAGGGCGCTTCGGGGACGGAGAGACCCAGTACTTC.